The source of this T cell receptor beta chain is a study of blood T cell repertoires in COVID-19. Study as a whole: The United States, Italy and Spain supplied acute and convalescent COVID-19 samples. The analysed material was cDNA or gDNA that came from T cells, B-cell-depleted T cells, or PBMCs.

In the authors' methods: Amplification with reference gene primers provided the estimates of nucleated cell counts. Clones were read by immunoSEQ multiplex PCR, and TCRdb kept only the in-frame ones, dropping some. The V and J calls and clone size were taken over from that table, and D and trimming were inferred from the DNA. Of 150,000 to 200,000 clones in the sample, more than 75% were seen once. V lost 7 bases to trimming and J lost 0 bases, with 9 bases between them. This CDR3 has 13 amino acids. Per germline, CDR1 LNHDA and CDR2 SQIVND (reference sequence). The sequenced material came from peripheral blood. The rearrangement joins TRBV19 to TRBJ1-1; D call uncertain. This TCR was recovered from a man aged 70-80 years with acute or convalescent COVID-19. The CDR3 bases are TGTGCCAGTAAGAGGGAGATGAACACTGAAGCTTTCTTT. Its protein product is CASKREMNTEAFF.